This paragraph covers one TCR beta chain sequence. In the authors' methods: Amplification of reference gene primers was used by the study to estimate nucleated cell counts. Method: immunoSEQ multiplex PCR; TCRdb's copy keeps in-frame clones and lacks some. The DNA gave D and trimming, while V, J and clone size come from that table. The table has over 600,000 clones, 70% to 90% seen once; the top ten hold over 0.2%. CDR3 length equals 17 residues. The J segment lost 7 bases and the V segment lost 2 bases, leaving 16 bases of the junction unmatched. CDR1 is SGHDT and CDR2 is YYEEEE in the germline V gene. The entry originates in a study of blood T cell repertoires in COVID-19. As for the study in general: Spain, Italy and the United States supplied samples that represented acute and convalescent COVID-19. The cDNA or gDNA used as material had been derived from T cells, B-cell-depleted T cells, or PBMCs.

This chain joins TRBV5-6 and TRBJ2-7; 9 bases map to TRBD1. The sequence came from a woman under 30 with acute or convalescent COVID-19. The material sequenced was peripheral blood. CDR3 bases: TGTGCCAGCAGCTTTATCCGTTCTGGACAGGGGTATATAGAGCAGTACTTC. Amino acids: CASSFIRSGQGYIEQYF. The entire variable domain, with the rest obtained from reference TRBV5-6 and TRBJ2-7, is as follows: DAGVTQSPTHLIKTRGQQVTLRCSPKSGHDTVSWYQQALGQGPQFIFQYYEEEERQRGNFPDRFSGHQFPNYSSELNVNALLLGDSALYLCASSFIRSGQGYIEQYFGPGTRLTVT.